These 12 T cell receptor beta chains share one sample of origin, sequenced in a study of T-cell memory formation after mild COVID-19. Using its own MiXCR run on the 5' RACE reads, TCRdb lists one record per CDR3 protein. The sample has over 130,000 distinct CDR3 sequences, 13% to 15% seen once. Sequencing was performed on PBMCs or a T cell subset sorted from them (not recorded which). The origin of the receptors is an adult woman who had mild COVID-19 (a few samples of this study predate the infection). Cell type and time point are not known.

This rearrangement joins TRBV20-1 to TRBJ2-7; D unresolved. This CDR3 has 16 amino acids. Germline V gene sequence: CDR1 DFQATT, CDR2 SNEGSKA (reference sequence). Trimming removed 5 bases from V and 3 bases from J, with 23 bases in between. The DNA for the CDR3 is TGCAGTGCTTACCCTGACACGGTAAATACTTTCTACGAGCAGTACTTC. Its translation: CSAYPDTVNTFYEQYF.

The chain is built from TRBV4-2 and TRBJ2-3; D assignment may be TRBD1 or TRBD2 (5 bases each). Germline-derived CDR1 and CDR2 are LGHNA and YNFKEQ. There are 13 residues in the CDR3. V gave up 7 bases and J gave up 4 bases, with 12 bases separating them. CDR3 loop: CASTHGASDTQYF. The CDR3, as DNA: TGTGCCAGCACCCACGGGGCGTCAGATACGCAGTATTTT.

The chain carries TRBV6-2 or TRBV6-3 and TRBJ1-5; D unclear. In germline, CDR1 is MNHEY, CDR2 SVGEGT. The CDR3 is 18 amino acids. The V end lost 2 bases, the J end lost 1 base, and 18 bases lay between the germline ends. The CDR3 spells CASSYPSGELGSNQPQHF. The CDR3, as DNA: TGTGCCAGCAGTTACCCATCCGGCGAGCTGGGGAGCAATCAGCCCCAGCATTTT.

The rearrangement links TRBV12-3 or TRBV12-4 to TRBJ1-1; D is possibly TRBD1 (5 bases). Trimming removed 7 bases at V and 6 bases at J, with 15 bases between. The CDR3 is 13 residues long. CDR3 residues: CASMAQGWPEAFF. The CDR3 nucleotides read TGTGCCAGCATGGCCCAGGGCTGGCCTGAAGCTTTCTTT.

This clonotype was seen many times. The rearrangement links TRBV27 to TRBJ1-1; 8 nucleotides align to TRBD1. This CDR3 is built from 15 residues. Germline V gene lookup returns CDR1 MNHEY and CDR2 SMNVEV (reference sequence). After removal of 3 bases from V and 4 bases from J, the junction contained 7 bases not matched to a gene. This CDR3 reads CASSLTRGLGTEAFF. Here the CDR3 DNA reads TGTGCCAGCAGTTTGACCAGGGGGCTGGGCACTGAAGCTTTCTTT.

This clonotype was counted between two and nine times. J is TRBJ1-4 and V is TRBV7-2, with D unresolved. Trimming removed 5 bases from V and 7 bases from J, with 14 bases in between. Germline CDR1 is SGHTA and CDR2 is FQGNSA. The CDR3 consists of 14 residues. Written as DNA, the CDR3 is TGTGCCAGCAGCCCGTGGCGCAGCGGTGAAAAACTGTTTTTT. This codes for CASSPWRSGEKLFF. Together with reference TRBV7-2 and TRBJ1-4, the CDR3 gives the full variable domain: GAGVSQSPSNKVTEKGKDVELRCDPISGHTALYWYRQSLGQGLEFLIYFQGNSAPDKSGLPSDRFSAERTGGSVSTLTIQRTQQEDSAVYLCASSPWRSGEKLFFGSGTQLSVL.

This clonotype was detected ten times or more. CDR3 nucleotide sequence: TGTGCCAGCAGTGCCGGGACAGGGTACGAGCAGTACTTC. Translated: CASSAGTGYEQYF. The chain links TRBV9 to TRBJ2-7; 9 positions agree with TRBD1. V dropped 5 bases and J dropped 4; count of bases not matched to a gene: 4. The CDR3 spans 13 residues. CDR1 and CDR2 (germline): SGDLS, YYNGEE.

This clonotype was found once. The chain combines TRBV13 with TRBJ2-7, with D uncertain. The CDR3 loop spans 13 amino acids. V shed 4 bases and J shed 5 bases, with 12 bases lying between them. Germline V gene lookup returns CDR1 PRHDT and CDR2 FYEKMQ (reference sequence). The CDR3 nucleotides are TGTGCCAGCAGCTCCGGCTGGCGCGACGAGCAGTACTTC. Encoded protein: CASSSGWRDEQYF.

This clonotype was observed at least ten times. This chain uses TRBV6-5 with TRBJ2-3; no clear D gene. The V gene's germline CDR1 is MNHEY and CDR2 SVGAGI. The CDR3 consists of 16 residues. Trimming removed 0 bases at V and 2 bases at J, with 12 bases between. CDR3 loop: CASSYSPAEITDTQYF. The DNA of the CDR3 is TGTGCCAGCAGTTACTCACCTGCGGAAATCACAGATACGCAGTATTTT.

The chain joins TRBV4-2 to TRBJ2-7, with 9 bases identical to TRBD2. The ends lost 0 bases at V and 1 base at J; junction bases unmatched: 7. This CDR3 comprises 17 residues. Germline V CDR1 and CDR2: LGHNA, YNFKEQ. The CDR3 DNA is TGTGCCAGCAGCCAAGACAGTAGCGGGAGATCGTCCTACGAGCAGTACTTC. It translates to CASSQDSSGRSSYEQYF.

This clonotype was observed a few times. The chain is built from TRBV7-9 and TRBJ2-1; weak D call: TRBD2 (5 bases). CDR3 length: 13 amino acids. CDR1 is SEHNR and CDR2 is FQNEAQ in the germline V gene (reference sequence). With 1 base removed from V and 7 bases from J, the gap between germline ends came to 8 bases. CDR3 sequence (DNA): TGTGCCAGCAGCTTAGTAGCGAGGAATGAGCAGTTCTTC. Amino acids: CASSLVARNEQFF.

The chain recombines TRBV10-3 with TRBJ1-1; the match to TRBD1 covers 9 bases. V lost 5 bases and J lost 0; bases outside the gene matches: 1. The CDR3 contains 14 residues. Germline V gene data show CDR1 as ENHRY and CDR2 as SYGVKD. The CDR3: CAISRDRVNTEAFF. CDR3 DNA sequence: TGTGCCATCAGTCGGGACAGGGTGAACACTGAAGCTTTCTTT.